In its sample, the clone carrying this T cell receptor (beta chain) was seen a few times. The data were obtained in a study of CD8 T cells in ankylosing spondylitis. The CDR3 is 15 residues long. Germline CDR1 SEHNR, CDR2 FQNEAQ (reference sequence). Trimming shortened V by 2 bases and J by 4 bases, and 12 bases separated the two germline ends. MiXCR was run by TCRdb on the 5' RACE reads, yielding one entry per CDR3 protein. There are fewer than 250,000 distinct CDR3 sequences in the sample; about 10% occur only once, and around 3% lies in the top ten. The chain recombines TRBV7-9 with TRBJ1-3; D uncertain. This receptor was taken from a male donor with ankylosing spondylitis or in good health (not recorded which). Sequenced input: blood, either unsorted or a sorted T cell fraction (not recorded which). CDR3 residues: CASSLQSTPGNTIYF. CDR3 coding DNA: TGTGCCAGCAGCTTACAATCGACGCCCGGAAACACCATATATTTT.